This TCR beta chain was profiled in a study of blood T cell repertoires in COVID-19. V lost 4 bases and J lost 5; bases outside the gene matches: 2. CDR3 size: 15 residues. Germline V CDR1 and CDR2: LNHDA, SQIVND (reference sequence). The protocol was immunoSEQ multiplex PCR, while the TCRdb copy is restricted to in-frame clones and leaves out a portion. The table lists over 150,000 clones, more than 80% of them singletons, with 0.5% to 0.6% in the top ten. This chain connects TRBV19 to TRBJ2-2; 12 bases align to TRBD2. The TCR sequence derives from a man aged 45-60 years with acute or convalescent COVID-19. Sequencing was performed on peripheral blood. CDR3 residues: CASSTGTSGTGELFF. CDR3 sequence (DNA): TGTGCCAGTAGTACCGGGACTAGCGGGACCGGGGAGCTGTTTTTT.